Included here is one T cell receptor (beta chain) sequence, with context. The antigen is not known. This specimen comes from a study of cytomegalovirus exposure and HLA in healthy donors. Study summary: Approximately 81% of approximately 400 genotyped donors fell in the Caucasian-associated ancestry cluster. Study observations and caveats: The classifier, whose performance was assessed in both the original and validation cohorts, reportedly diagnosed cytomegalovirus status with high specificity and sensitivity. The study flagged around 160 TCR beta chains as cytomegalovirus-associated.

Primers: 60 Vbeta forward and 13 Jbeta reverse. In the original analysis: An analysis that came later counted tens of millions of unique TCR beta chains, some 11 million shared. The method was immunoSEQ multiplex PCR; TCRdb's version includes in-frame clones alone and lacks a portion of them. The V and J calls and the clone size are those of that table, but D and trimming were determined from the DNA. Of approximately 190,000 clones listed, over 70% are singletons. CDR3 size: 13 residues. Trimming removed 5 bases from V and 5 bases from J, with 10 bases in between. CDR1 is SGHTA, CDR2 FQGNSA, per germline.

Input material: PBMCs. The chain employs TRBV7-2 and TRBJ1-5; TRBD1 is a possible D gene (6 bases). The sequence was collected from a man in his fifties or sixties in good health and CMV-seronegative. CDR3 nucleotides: TGTGCCAGCAGCGGACGGACAGATCAGCCCCAGCATTTT. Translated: CASSGRTDQPQHF. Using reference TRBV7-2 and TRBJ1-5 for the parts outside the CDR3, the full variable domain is GAGVSQSPSNKVTEKGKDVELRCDPISGHTALYWYRQSLGQGLEFLIYFQGNSAPDKSGLPSDRFSAERTGGSVSTLTIQRTQQEDSAVYLCASSGRTDQPQHFGDGTRLSIL.